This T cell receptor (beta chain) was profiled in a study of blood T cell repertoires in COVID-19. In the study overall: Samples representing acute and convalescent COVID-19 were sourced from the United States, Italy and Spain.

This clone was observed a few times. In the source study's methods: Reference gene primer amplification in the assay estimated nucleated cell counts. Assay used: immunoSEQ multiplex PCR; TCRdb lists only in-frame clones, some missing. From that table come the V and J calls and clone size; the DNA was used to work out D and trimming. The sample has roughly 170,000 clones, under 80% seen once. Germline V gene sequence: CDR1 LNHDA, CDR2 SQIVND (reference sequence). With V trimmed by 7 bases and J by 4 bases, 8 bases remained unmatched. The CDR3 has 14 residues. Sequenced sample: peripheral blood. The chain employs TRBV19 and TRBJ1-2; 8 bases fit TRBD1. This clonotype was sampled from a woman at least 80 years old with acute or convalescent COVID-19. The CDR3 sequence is CASNLDRGSYGYTF. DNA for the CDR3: TGTGCCAGTAACCTAGACAGGGGCTCCTATGGCTACACCTTC. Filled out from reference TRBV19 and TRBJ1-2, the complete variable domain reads DGGITQSPKYLFRKEGQNVTLSCEQNLNHDAMYWYRQDPGQGLRLIYYSQIVNDFQKGDIAEGYSVSREKKESFPLTVTSAQKNPTAFYLCASNLDRGSYGYTFGSGTRLTVV.